A selection of T cell receptor beta chains follows, all from one sample in a study of regulatory T cells in long-lasting Graves disease. MiXCR, applied by TCRdb to the multiplex PCR reads, yields one record per CDR3 protein. The table records some 410,000 distinct CDR3 sequences, less than 20% of them present only once. The same data also contributed to another study, on T cells in Graves' hyperthyroidism and ophthalmopathy.

The sample consisted of peripheral blood mononuclear cells (PBMCs), taken at new diagnosis, from a patient treated with antithyroid drugs. The receptors were gathered from a woman aged 25-40 years with Graves disease. Both conserved end residues are part of each CDR3. The D gene is left open where the match is weak. The listing skips clone size in some rows; elsewhere it reads once, few, many or a size class.

NA	TRBV7-9	TRBD1	TRBJ2-1	TGTGCCAGCAGCCGAGGGACAGGGGGCCATGAGCAGTTCTTC	CASSRGTGGHEQFF
NA	TRBV7-2	NA	TRBJ1-2	TGTGCCAGCAGCGAGACAGGATATGGCTACACCTTC	CASSETGYGYTF
many	TRBV28	NA	TRBJ2-7	TGTGCCAGCCGGGACAACTCCTACGAGCAGTACTTC	CASRDNSYEQYF
few	TRBV7-2	NA	TRBJ2-7	TGTGCCAGCAGCTCCCAGGAAAGGTACGAGCAGTACTTC	CASSSQERYEQYF
many	TRBV20-1	TRBD1	TRBJ2-7	TGCAGTGCTAGAGATCCGGACAGGGGGCTTACCTACGAGCAGTACTTC	CSARDPDRGLTYEQYF
NA	TRBV9	NA	TRBJ1-4	TGTGCCAGCAGCCCGGGGGGTGCTGCAACTAATGAAAAACTGTTTTTT	CASSPGGAATNEKLFF
many	TRBV2	TRBD1	TRBJ2-1	TGTGCCAGCAGTGTGGGACAGGGGTTCAATGAGCAGTTCTTC	CASSVGQGFNEQFF
NA	TRBV20-1	TRBD2	TRBJ2-3	TGCAGTGCTTCCGGGACTAGCGGGGGCACAGATACGCAGTATTTT	CSASGTSGGTDTQYF
many	TRBV12-3/TRBV12-4	NA	TRBJ1-6	TGTGCCAGCAGTTTGGCCGGGACGAAGAATTCACCCCTCCACTTT	CASSLAGTKNSPLHF
NA	TRBV6-2/TRBV6-3	TRBD2	TRBJ2-1	TGTGCCAGCATGACGGCGGGAGGGCCGCTCGGGCAGTTCTTC	CASMTAGGPLGQFF
many	TRBV6-5	NA	TRBJ1-1	TGTGCCAGCAGTTACCAGGGCCGGAACACTGAAGCTTTCTTT	CASSYQGRNTEAFF
many	TRBV7-2	NA	TRBJ2-2	TGTGCCAGCAGCCGGGATGCCGGGGAGCTGTTTTTT	CASSRDAGELFF